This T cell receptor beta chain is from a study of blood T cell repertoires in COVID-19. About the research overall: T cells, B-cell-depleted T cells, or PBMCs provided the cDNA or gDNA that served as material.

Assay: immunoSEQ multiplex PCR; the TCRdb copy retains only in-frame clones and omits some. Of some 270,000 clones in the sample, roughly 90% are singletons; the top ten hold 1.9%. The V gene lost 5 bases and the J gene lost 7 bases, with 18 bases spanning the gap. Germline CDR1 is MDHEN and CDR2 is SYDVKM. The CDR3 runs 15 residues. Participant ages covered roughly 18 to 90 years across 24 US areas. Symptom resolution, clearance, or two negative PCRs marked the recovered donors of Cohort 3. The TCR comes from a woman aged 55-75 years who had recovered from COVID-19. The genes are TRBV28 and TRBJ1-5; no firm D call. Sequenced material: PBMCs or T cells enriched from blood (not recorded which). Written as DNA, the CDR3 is TGTGCCAGCAGTCCGAATGTAGGGAGTATCCAGCCCCAGCATTTT. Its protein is CASSPNVGSIQPQHF.